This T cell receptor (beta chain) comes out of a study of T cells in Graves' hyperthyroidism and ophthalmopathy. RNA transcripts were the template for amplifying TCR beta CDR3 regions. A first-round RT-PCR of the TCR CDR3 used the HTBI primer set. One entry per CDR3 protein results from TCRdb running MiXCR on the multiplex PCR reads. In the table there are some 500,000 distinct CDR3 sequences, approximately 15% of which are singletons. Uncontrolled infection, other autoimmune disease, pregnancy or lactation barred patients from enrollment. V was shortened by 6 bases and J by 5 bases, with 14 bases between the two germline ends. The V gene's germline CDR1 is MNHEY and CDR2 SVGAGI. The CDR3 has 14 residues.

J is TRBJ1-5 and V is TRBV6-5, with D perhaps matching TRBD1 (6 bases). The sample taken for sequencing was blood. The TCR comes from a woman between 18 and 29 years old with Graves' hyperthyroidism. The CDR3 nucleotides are TGTGCCAGCAGATACAGGGTAGGGTATCAGCCCCAGCATTTT. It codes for CASRYRVGYQPQHF.